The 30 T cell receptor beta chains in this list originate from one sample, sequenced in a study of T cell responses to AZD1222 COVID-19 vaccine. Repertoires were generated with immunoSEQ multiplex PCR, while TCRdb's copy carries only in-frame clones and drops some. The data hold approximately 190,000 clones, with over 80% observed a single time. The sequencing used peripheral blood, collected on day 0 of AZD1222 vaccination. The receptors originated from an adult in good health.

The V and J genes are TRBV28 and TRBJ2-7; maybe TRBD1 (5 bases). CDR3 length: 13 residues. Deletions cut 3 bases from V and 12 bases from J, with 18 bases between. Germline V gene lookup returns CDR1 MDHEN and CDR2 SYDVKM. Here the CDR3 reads CASSLTQERRGYF. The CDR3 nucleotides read TGTGCCAGCAGTTTGACACAGGAACGTAGAGGGTACTTC.

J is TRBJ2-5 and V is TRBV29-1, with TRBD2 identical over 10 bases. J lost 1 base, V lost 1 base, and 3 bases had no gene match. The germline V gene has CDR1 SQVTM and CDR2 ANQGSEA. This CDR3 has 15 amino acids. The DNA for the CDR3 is TGCAGCGTTGAAGGTAGCGGGGGGTTCCAAGAGACCCAGTACTTC. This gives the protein CSVEGSGGFQETQYF.

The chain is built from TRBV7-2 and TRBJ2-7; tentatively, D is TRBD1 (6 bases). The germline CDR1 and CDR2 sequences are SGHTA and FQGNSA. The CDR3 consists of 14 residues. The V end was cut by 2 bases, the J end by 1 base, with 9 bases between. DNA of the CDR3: TGTGCCAGCAGCTTAATAGGGACATCCTACGAGCAGTACTTC. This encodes CASSLIGTSYEQYF.

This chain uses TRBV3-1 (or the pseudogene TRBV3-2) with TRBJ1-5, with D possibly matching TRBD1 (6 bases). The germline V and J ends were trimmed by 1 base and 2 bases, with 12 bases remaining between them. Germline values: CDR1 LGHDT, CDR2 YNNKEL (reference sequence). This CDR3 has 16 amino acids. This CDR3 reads CASSQGGGAGNQPQHF. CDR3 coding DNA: TGTGCCAGCAGCCAAGGGGGGGGCGCGGGCAATCAGCCCCAGCATTTT.

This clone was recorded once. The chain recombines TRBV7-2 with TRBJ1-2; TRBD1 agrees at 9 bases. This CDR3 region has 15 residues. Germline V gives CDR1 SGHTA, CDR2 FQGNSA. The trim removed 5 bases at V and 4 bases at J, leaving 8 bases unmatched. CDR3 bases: TGTGCCAGCAGCAGCCCGGACAGGGGCGTCTATGGCTACACCTTC. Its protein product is CASSSPDRGVYGYTF.

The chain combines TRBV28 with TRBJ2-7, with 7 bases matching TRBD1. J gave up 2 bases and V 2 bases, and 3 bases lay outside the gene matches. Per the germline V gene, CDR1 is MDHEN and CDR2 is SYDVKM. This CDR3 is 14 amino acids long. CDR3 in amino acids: CASSLGQGAYEQYF. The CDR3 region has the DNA TGTGCCAGCAGTTTAGGGCAGGGGGCCTACGAGCAGTACTTC. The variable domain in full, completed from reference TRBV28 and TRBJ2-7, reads DVKVTQSSRYLVKRTGEKVFLECVQDMDHENMFWYRQDPGLGLRLIYFSYDVKMKEKGDIPEGYSVSREKKERFSLILESASTNQTSMYLCASSLGQGAYEQYFGPGTRLTVT.

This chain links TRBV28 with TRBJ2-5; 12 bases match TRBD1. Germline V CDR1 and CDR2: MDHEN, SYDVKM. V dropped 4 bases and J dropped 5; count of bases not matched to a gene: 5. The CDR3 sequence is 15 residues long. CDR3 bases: TGTGCCAGCAGTTCGGGACAGGGGGCGATGGAGACCCAGTACTTC. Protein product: CASSSGQGAMETQYF.

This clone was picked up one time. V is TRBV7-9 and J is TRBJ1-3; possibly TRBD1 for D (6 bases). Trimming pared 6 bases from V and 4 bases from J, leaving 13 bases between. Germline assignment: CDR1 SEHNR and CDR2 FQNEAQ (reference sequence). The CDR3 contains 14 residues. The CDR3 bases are TGTGCCAGCAGTCCGAGGGGGGCCGGAAACACCATATATTTT. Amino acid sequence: CASSPRGAGNTIYF.

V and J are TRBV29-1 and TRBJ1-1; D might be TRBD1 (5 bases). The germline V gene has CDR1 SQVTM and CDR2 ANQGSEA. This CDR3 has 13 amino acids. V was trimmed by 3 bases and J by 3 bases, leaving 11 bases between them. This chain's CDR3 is CSVESGEDTEAFF. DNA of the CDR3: TGCAGCGTTGAGTCGGGGGAGGACACTGAAGCTTTCTTT.

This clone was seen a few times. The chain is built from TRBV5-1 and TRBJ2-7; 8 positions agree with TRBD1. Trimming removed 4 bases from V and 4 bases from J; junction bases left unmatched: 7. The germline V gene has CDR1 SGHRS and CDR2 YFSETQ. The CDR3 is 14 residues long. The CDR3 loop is CASSTFQGAYEQYF. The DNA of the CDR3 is TGCGCCAGCAGCACCTTCCAGGGGGCTTACGAGCAGTACTTC.

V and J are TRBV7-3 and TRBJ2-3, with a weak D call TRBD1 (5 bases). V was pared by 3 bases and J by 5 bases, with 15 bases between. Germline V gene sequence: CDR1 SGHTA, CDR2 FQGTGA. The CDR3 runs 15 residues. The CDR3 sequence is CASSFRQGGIDTQYF. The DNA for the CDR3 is TGTGCCAGCAGCTTTCGGCAGGGTGGTATAGATACGCAGTATTTT.

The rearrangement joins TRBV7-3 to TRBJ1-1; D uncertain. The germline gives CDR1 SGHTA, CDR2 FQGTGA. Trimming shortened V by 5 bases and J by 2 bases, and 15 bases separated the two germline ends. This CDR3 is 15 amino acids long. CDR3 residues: CASSEQPPPNTEAFF. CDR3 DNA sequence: TGTGCCAGCAGCGAACAACCCCCTCCTAACACTGAAGCTTTCTTT.

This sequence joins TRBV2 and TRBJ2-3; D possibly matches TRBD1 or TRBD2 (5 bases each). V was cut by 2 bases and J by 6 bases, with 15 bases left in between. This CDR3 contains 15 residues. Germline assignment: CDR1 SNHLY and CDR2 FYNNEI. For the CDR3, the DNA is TGTGCCAGCAGTGAATCTCGGCTAGAGGGGGATACGCAGTATTTT. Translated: CASSESRLEGDTQYF.

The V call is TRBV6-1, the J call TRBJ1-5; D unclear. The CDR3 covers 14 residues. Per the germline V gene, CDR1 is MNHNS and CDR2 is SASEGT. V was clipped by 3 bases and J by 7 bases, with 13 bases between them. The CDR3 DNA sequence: TGTGCCAGCAGTGAGATCAACTCGCGGCAGCCCCAGCATTTT. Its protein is CASSEINSRQPQHF.

The DNA of the CDR3 is TGTGCCAGCACTCCAGGGGGAGGGAGCTACAATGAGCAGTTCTTC. This encodes CASTPGGGSYNEQFF. The gene calls are TRBV6-5 and TRBJ2-1; the D call may be TRBD1 or TRBD2 (7 bases each). The V end lost 7 bases, the J end lost 3 bases, and 16 bases lay between the germline ends. Germline V gene data show CDR1 as MNHEY and CDR2 as SVGAGI. This CDR3 contains 15 residues.

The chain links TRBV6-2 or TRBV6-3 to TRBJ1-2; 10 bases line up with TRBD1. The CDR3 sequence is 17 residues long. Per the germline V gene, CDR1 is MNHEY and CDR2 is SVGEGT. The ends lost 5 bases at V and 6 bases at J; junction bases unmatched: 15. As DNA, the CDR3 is TGTGCCAGCAGTAGGATAAGTCTGGGACAGGGGAGCAATGGCTACACCTTC. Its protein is CASSRISLGQGSNGYTF.

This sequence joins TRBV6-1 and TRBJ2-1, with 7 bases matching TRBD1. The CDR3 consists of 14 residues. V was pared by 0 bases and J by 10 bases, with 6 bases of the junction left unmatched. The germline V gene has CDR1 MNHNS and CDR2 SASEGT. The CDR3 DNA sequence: TGTGCCAGCAGTGAAGCGGCAGGGGGTCGGGAGCAGTTCTTC. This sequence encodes CASSEAAGGREQFF.

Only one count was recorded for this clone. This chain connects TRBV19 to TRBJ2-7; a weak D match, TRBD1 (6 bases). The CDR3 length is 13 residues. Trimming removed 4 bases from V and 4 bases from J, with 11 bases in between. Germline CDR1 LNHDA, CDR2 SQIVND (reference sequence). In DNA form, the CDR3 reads TGTGCCAGTAGTACCATGGACAGTTACGAGCAGTACTTC. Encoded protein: CASSTMDSYEQYF.

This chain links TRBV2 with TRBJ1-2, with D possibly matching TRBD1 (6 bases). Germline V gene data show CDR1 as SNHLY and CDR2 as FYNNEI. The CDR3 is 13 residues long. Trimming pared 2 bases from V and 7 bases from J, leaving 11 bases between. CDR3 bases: TGTGCCAGCAGTGAAAGAGGGGGTGGTGGCTACACCTTC. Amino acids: CASSERGGGGYTF.

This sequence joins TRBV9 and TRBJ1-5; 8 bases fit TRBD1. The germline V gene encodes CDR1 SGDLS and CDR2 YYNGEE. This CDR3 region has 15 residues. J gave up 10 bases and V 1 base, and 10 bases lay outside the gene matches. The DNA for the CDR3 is TGTGCCAGCAGCGTAAGTGGACAGGGATCAGGACCCCAGCATTTT. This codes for CASSVSGQGSGPQHF.

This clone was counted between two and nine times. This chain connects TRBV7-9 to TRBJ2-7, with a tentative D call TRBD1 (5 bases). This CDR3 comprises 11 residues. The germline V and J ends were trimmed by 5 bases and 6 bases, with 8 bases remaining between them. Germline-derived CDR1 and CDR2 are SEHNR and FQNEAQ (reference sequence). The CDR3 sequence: CASSRDSEQYF. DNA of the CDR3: TGTGCCAGCAGCCGTGACAGCGAGCAGTACTTC. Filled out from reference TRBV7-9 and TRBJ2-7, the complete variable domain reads DTGVSQNPRHKITKRGQNVTFRCDPISEHNRLYWYRQTLGQGPEFLTYFQNEAQLEKSRLLSDRFSAERPKGSFSTLEIQRTEQGDSAMYLCASSRDSEQYFGPGTRLTVT.

CDR3 sequence reads: CASSVDGDGEAFF. The CDR3 nucleotides read TGTGCCAGCAGCGTAGACGGGGACGGTGAAGCTTTCTTT. The rearrangement joins TRBV9 to TRBJ1-1, with D possibly being TRBD1 (5 bases). This CDR3 region has 13 residues. Deletions cut 0 bases from V and 7 bases from J, with 10 bases between. The germline V gene encodes CDR1 SGDLS and CDR2 YYNGEE. Looking up the rest from reference TRBV9 and TRBJ1-1 gives the full variable domain: DSGVTQTPKHLITATGQRVTLRCSPRSGDLSVYWYQQSLDQGLQFLIQYYNGEERAKGNILERFSAQQFPDLHSELNLSSLELGDSALYFCASSVDGDGEAFFGQGTRLTVV.

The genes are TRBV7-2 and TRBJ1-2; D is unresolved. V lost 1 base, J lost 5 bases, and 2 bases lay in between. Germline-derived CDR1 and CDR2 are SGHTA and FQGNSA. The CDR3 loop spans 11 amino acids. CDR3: CASSLEYGYTF. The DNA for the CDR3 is TGTGCCAGCAGCTTAGAGTATGGCTACACCTTC. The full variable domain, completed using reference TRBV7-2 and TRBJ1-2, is GAGVSQSPSNKVTEKGKDVELRCDPISGHTALYWYRQSLGQGLEFLIYFQGNSAPDKSGLPSDRFSAERTGGSVSTLTIQRTQQEDSAVYLCASSLEYGYTFGSGTRLTVV.

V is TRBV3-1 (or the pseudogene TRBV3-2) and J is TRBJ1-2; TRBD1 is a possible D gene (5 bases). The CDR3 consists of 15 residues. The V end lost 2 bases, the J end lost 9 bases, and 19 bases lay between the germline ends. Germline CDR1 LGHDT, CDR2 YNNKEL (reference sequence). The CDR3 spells CASSQTGTAENRYTF. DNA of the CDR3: TGTGCCAGCAGCCAAACTGGGACGGCTGAGAATCGCTACACCTTC.

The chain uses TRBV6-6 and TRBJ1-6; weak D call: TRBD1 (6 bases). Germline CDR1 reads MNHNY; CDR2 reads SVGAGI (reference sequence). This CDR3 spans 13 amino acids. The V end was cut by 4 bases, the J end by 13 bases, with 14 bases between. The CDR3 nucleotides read TGTGCCAGCAGTTCCCTCGACAGGAGTCCCCTCCACTTT. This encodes CASSSLDRSPLHF.

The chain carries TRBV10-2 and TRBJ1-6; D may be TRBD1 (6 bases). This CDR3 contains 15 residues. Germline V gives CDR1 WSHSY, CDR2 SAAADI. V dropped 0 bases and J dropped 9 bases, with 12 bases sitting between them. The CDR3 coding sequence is TGCGCCAGCAGTGAGTCGGGGGGGCTAAGTTCACCCCTCCACTTT. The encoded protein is CASSESGGLSSPLHF.

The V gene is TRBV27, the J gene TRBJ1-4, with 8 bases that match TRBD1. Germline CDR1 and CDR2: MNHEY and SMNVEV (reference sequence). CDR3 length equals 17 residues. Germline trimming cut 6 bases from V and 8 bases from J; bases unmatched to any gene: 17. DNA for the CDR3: TGTGCCAGCAGATCCCCGGTGGCAGGGGGCGTGGGAGAAAAACTGTTTTTT. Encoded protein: CASRSPVAGGVGEKLFF.

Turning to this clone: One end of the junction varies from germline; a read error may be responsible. This chain's CDR3 is CATSRGNYGYTF. The CDR3 region has the DNA TGTGCCACCAGTCGGGGTAACTATGGCTACACCTTC. The chain is built from TRBV6-5 and TRBJ1-2; D is uncertain. CDR3 size: 12 residues. Per the germline V gene, CDR1 is MNHEY and CDR2 is SVGAGI.

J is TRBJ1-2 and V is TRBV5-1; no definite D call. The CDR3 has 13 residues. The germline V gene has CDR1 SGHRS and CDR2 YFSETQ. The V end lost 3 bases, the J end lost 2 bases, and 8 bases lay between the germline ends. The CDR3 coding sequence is TGCGCCAGCAGCTCCTCTGGGAACTATGGCTACACCTTC. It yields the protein CASSSSGNYGYTF.

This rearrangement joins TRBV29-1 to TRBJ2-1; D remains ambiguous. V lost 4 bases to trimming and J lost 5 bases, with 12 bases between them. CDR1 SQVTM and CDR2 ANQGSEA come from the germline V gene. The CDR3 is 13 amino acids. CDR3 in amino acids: CSVVQAGHNEQFF. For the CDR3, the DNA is TGCAGCGTTGTTCAGGCAGGTCACAATGAGCAGTTCTTC.